Given below is one T cell receptor beta chain in context. Its antigen is unknown. The assay was immunoSEQ multiplex PCR, and TCRdb's table has in-frame clones only and misses some. The sample has around 140,000 clones; about 90% are singletons. This record comes from a study of T cell responses to AZD1222 COVID-19 vaccine. Study-wide results and caveats: Increases in Spike-specific TCR breadth and depth were seen after two AZD1222 doses. Females outnumbered males among donors, who were mostly white British; clonal diversity was possibly underestimated. Nearly half of unique spike-specific TCRs reportedly avoided B.1.351 and B.1.1.7 mutated regions.

The germline V gene has CDR1 SGHRS and CDR2 YFSETQ. Trimming at V came to 4 bases and at J to 3 bases, leaving 13 bases not matched to a gene. The CDR3 sequence is 17 residues long. The clonotype was recovered from an adult who received the AZD1222 COVID-19 vaccine. V usage is TRBV5-1 and J usage is TRBJ1-1; 9 bases match TRBD1. Sequencing used peripheral blood, obtained 28 days after the second AZD1222 dose. CDR3 sequence reads: CASSAAGTGKRDTEAFF. The CDR3 nucleotides are TGCGCCAGCAGCGCTGCCGGGACAGGGAAGAGGGACACTGAAGCTTTCTTT. The full variable domain, its missing parts supplied by reference TRBV5-1 and TRBJ1-1, is KAGVTQTPRYLIKTRGQQVTLSCSPISGHRSVSWYQQTPGQGLQFLFEYFSETQRNKGNFPGRFSGRQFSNSRSEMNVSTLELGDSALYLCASSAAGTGKRDTEAFFGQGTRLTVV.